The 25 T cell receptor beta chains reported below all come from one sample, sequenced in a study of cytomegalovirus exposure and HLA in healthy donors (dated by TCRdb to between 2016 and 2019). Libraries were prepared through the immunoSEQ multiplex PCR assay. A mixture of 60 forward primers for TCR Vbeta segments and 13 reverse primers for TCR Jbeta segments was used in the multiplex PCR. This immuneACCESS table, as held by TCRdb, lists in-frame sequences with V and J called but not all clones. Of the missing ones, under half trace to an unresolved V gene in checked studies; the others have no known cause. The sample table contains around 110,000 clones; only one count was recorded for 60% to 70% of them. The ten most abundant clones make up less than 9.5% of the sample. Input material: PBMCs. Receptors were obtained from a woman aged 40-49 years in good health and CMV-seropositive.

This clone occurred a few times. The genes are TRBV13 and TRBJ2-2; D may be TRBD1 (6 bases). Germline CDR1 is PRHDT and CDR2 is FYEKMQ (reference sequence). With 5 bases removed from V and 2 bases from J, the gap between germline ends came to 12 bases. The CDR3 extends over 15 amino acids. CDR3 amino acids: CASSPRDTNTGELFF. The CDR3 coding sequence is TGTGCCAGCAGCCCGAGGGACACCAACACCGGGGAGCTGTTTTTT.

The V gene is TRBV11-2, the J gene TRBJ1-1; D is perhaps TRBD1 (6 bases). Per the germline V gene, CDR1 is SGHAT and CDR2 is FQNNGV. Trimming removed 5 bases from V and 0 bases from J, with 13 bases in between. The CDR3 is 15 amino acids. CDR3 in amino acids: CASSQDRMMNTEAFF. The CDR3 nucleotides read TGTGCCAGCAGCCAGGACAGAATGATGAACACTGAAGCTTTCTTT.

This rearrangement joins TRBV9 to TRBJ2-1; 16 positions agree with TRBD2. The V gene end was trimmed by 3 bases and the J gene end by 3 bases; junction bases not matched to a gene: 3. Germline CDR1 reads SGDLS; CDR2 reads YYNGEE. This CDR3 spans 17 amino acids. The CDR3 protein is CASSAGLAGGSYNEQFF. The CDR3 nucleotides read TGTGCCAGCAGCGCGGGACTAGCGGGAGGGAGCTACAATGAGCAGTTCTTC.

The chain employs TRBV5-4 and TRBJ2-7, with D unresolved. The CDR3 has 12 residues. Per the germline V gene, CDR1 is SGHNT and CDR2 is YYREEE (reference sequence). V lost 7 bases and J 0 bases, leaving 8 bases between the germline ends. This CDR3 reads CASHGSSYEQYF. CDR3 nucleotide sequence: TGTGCCAGCCACGGTAGCTCCTACGAGCAGTACTTC.

The rearrangement links TRBV5-1 to TRBJ2-2; 11 positions agree with TRBD2. Germline CDR1 is SGHRS and CDR2 is YFSETQ. The CDR3 length is 15 residues. V was pared by 7 bases and J by 6 bases, with 8 bases of the junction left unmatched. CDR3: CASRATSGSPGELFF. CDR3 bases: TGCGCCAGCCGTGCTACTAGCGGGAGCCCCGGGGAGCTGTTTTTT.

The V gene is TRBV28, the J gene TRBJ1-4; D unclear. There are 13 residues in the CDR3. V lost 5 bases and J 5 bases, leaving 9 bases between the germline ends. CDR1 MDHEN and CDR2 SYDVKM come from the germline V gene. DNA of the CDR3: TGTGCCAGCAGTGAGCGTCTGAATGAAAAACTGTTTTTT. This gives the protein CASSERLNEKLFF.

This rearrangement joins TRBV2 to TRBJ1-5; D not resolved. Germline values: CDR1 SNHLY, CDR2 FYNNEI. This CDR3 region has 15 residues. The V and J ends lost 1 base and 0 bases respectively, with 7 bases between them. DNA for the CDR3: TGTGCCAGCAGTGAAGAACTATATAGCAATCAGCCCCAGCATTTT. This encodes CASSEELYSNQPQHF.

This clone has a single count. This same CDR3 is encoded by further DNA sequences in the sample. This chain joins TRBV4-1 and TRBJ2-7; 11 nucleotides line up with TRBD2. This CDR3 contains 16 residues. Germline CDR1 is MGHRA and CDR2 is YSYEKL. V trimming: 3 bases; J trimming: 2 bases; junction bases outside the gene matches: 6. The CDR3 region is CASSQEIAGGPYEQYF. The DNA of the CDR3 is TGCGCCAGCAGCCAGGAGATAGCGGGAGGGCCCTACGAGCAGTACTTC.

V gene TRBV19 combines with J gene TRBJ1-1; weak D call: TRBD1 (5 bases). CDR1 LNHDA and CDR2 SQIVND come from the germline V gene (reference sequence). The germline V and J ends were trimmed by 7 bases and 1 base, with 16 bases remaining between them. There are 15 residues in the CDR3. The CDR3 bases are TGTGCCAGTACAGGGTTGGTTCGAGGGAACACTGAAGCTTTCTTT. This translates into CASTGLVRGNTEAFF.

This clone was counted between two and nine times. The genes are TRBV7-2 and TRBJ1-1, with a possible D match to TRBD1 (6 bases). V lost 7 bases to trimming and J lost 1 base, with 13 bases between them. This CDR3 has 14 amino acids. The germline CDR1 and CDR2 sequences are SGHTA and FQGNSA. The CDR3 loop is CASTPQGQNTEAFF. DNA for the CDR3: TGTGCCAGCACCCCCCAGGGGCAGAACACTGAAGCTTTCTTT.

This sequence joins TRBV28 and TRBJ1-1; the D gene is possibly TRBD1 (6 bases). The CDR3 covers 14 residues. Germline V gives CDR1 MDHEN, CDR2 SYDVKM. V lost 6 bases and J lost 1, with 12 bases in between. CDR3 region: CASSPGTPNTEAFF. CDR3 nucleotides: TGTGCCAGCAGCCCCGGGACACCGAACACTGAAGCTTTCTTT.

The V call is TRBV9, the J call TRBJ2-7; weak D call: TRBD2 (6 bases). This CDR3 region has 15 residues. Germline V lookup: CDR1 SGDLS, CDR2 YYNGEE. The V end lost 6 bases, the J end lost 0 bases, and 16 bases lay between the germline ends. As DNA, the CDR3 is TGTGCCAGCACCCCCACGGGACTGCCCTCCTACGAGCAGTACTTC. Its protein is CASTPTGLPSYEQYF.

This rearrangement joins TRBV19 to TRBJ2-2; D uncertain. V lost 5 bases and J lost 6, with 13 bases in between. This CDR3 is 14 amino acids long. CDR1 and CDR2 from the germline V gene are LNHDA and SQIVND (reference sequence). CDR3 protein: CASSAPSVSGELFF. The CDR3 nucleotides read TGTGCCAGTAGTGCCCCCTCGGTCTCCGGGGAGCTGTTTTTT.

This chain connects TRBV2 to TRBJ1-1; D not resolved. Per germline, CDR1 SNHLY and CDR2 FYNNEI. The CDR3 contains 16 residues. Trimming took off 6 bases at V and 4 bases at J, with 21 bases between the two ends. The CDR3 sequence is CASSDPRGGLGTEAFF. CDR3 DNA sequence: TGTGCCAGCAGCGACCCGCGGGGAGGTTTGGGCACTGAAGCTTTCTTT. Filled out from reference TRBV2 and TRBJ1-1, the complete variable domain reads EPEVTQTPSHQVTQMGQEVILRCVPISNHLYFYWYRQILGQKVEFLVSFYNNEISEKSEIFDDQFSVERPDGSNFTLKIRSTKLEDSAMYFCASSDPRGGLGTEAFFGQGTRLTVV.

The chain uses TRBV27 and TRBJ2-7; the match to TRBD2 covers 13 bases. The CDR3 loop spans 17 amino acids. Germline assignment: CDR1 MNHEY and CDR2 SMNVEV (reference sequence). The V segment lost 4 bases and the J segment 5 bases; nucleotides outside the gene matches: 11. CDR3 nucleotide sequence: TGTGCCAGCAGTTCTCCGGGACTAGCGGGATTTGTGGACGAGCAGTACTTC. Its protein is CASSSPGLAGFVDEQYF.

This chain links TRBV4-3 with TRBJ2-4; TRBD1 matches at 9 bases. J was trimmed by 0 bases and V by 4 bases; bases with no gene match: 10. The length of the CDR3 is 18 residues. CDR1 is LGHNA, CDR2 YSLEER, per germline. This CDR3 reads CASSPATGGRVAKNIQYF. The CDR3 DNA reads TGCGCCAGCAGCCCGGCGACAGGGGGGAGAGTAGCCAAAAACATTCAGTACTTC.

The rearrangement joins TRBV7-2 to TRBJ2-7, with a possible D match to TRBD1 (5 bases). CDR1 is SGHTA, CDR2 FQGNSA, per germline. The CDR3 extends over 15 amino acids. Deletions cut 5 bases from V and 0 bases from J, with 14 bases between. The CDR3 is CASSPDSGYSYEQYF. DNA for the CDR3: TGTGCCAGCAGCCCCGACAGTGGATACTCCTACGAGCAGTACTTC.

V usage is TRBV6-5 and J usage is TRBJ2-5, with D possibly matching TRBD1 (6 bases). The better agreement between TRBJ2-7 and the DNA end casts doubt on the J call. The CDR3 has 13 amino acids. Germline loops: CDR1 MNHEY, CDR2 SVGAGI. CDR3 region: CASSYRGGYEQYF. DNA of the CDR3: TGTGCCAGCAGTTATCGAGGGGGCTACGAGCAGTACTTC.

The chain uses TRBV7-6 and TRBJ2-2; possibly TRBD2 for D (6 bases). This CDR3 has 15 residues. With 1 base removed from V and 5 bases from J, the gap between germline ends came to 11 bases. Germline assignment: CDR1 SGHVS and CDR2 FNYEAQ. In DNA form, the CDR3 reads TGTGCCAGCAGCTTAGTGGGCGGGGAGACCGGGGAGCTGTTTTTT. Translation: CASSLVGGETGELFF.

V usage is TRBV25-1 and J usage is TRBJ2-1, with D unclear. The CDR3 is 13 residues long. CDR1 and CDR2 from the germline V gene are MGHDK and SYGVNS. Trimming stripped 4 bases from V and 9 bases from J, with 13 bases between. CDR3 sequence (DNA): TGTGCCAGCAGTGGAGTAGTGAGACTTGAGCAGTTCTTC. Residues: CASSGVVRLEQFF.

This chain's CDR3 is CASSLLLAASTDTQYF. As DNA, the CDR3 is TGTGCCAGCAGCTTACTACTAGCGGCTAGCACAGATACGCAGTATTTT. J is TRBJ2-3 and V is TRBV7-2; TRBD2 agrees at 8 bases. This CDR3 is built from 16 residues. The V gene's germline CDR1 is SGHTA and CDR2 FQGNSA. V trimming: 2 bases; J trimming: 0 bases; junction bases outside the gene matches: 4.

The chain couples TRBV4-3 to TRBJ2-2; 11 bases are shared with TRBD2. This CDR3 is 16 amino acids long. V gave up 0 bases and J gave up 3 bases; unmatched junction bases: 0. Germline CDR1 LGHNA, CDR2 YSLEER. The CDR3 DNA reads TGCGCCAGCAGCCAAGAACTAGCGGGGGACACCGGGGAGCTGTTTTTT. Amino acid sequence: CASSQELAGDTGELFF.

In regard to this clone: Its ends do not fully match the called genes, so a read error is possible. The chain combines TRBV5-4 with TRBJ1-2; 7 nucleotides match TRBD1. The length of the CDR3 is 13 residues. Germline CDR1 SGHNT, CDR2 YYREEE (reference sequence). The CDR3 here is CASSLAKYRGSIF. The CDR3, as DNA: TGTGCCAGCAGCTTGGCGAAATACAGGGGTTCCATCTTC.

The chain couples TRBV9 to TRBJ2-3, with 7 bases fitting TRBD2. Per the germline V gene, CDR1 is SGDLS and CDR2 is YYNGEE. With V trimmed by 5 bases and J by 5 bases, 8 bases remained unmatched. This CDR3 has 14 amino acids. The CDR3 sequence: CASSMAGVGDTQYF. For the CDR3, the DNA is TGTGCCAGCAGTATGGCGGGAGTAGGAGATACGCAGTATTTT.

This clone has a handful of counts. The V call is TRBV7-6, the J call TRBJ2-7, with TRBD2 matching 8 bases. Losses at the gene ends were 4 bases for V and 5 bases for J; bases not matched to a gene: 16. CDR3 length equals 17 residues. CDR1 and CDR2 (germline): SGHVS, FNYEAQ. The CDR3 DNA reads as TGTGCCAGCAGCTGGGGTAGTGGAAGCGGGAGCCGTGACGAGCAGTACTTC. This gives the protein CASSWGSGSGSRDEQYF.